Listed below are T cell receptor beta chains from one sample, sequenced in a study of blood T cell repertoires in COVID-19. Here immunoSEQ multiplex PCR was the method, and the copy in TCRdb shows in-frame clones only, minus some. The top ten hold less than 2.5% of the sample, which has 100,000 to 150,000 clones, around 89% seen once. The sample comprised peripheral blood. Receptor source: a man in his 70s with active COVID-19. CDR3s include the opening cysteine and the closing phenylalanine or tryptophan. Fields, in order: D gene, clone size, J gene, V gene, CDR3 protein, CDR3 DNA. D genes are given only for firm matches. Clone size is shown for a subset of rows, as once, few, many or a class of expanded clone.

TRBD2 NA TRBJ2-3 TRBV10-3 CAISGAWTSGSTDTQYF TGTGCCATCAGTGGGGCATGGACTAGCGGGAGCACAGATACGCAGTATTTT
TRBD2 NA TRBJ2-4 TRBV27 CASRLSGVSTSGTIQYF TGTGCCAGCAGACTATCCGGCGTCTCGACTAGCGGGACCATTCAGTACTTC
TRBD1 NA TRBJ2-3 TRBV7-9 CASSPGTGMYF TGTGCCAGCAGCCCCGGGACAGGGATGTATTTT
NA few TRBJ2-7 TRBV28 CASSLTGREREQYF TGTGCCAGCAGTTTAACAGGTAGAGAGCGCGAGCAGTACTTC
TRBD1 NA TRBJ1-6 TRBV3-1/TRBV3-2 CASSQTGRSPLHF TGTGCCAGCAGCCAGACAGGGCGTTCACCCCTCCACTTT
NA NA TRBJ2-1 TRBV5-1 CASSLQGGSYNEQFF TGCGCCAGCAGCTTACAGGGTGGCTCCTACAATGAGCAGTTCTTC
TRBD2 NA TRBJ2-3 TRBV2 CASNRLAGAGGTDTQYF TGTGCCAGCAACCGACTAGCGGGGGCGGGAGGGACAGATACGCAGTATTTT
NA NA TRBJ1-6 TRBV7-9 CASSRDSSNSPLHF TGTGCCAGCAGCCGTGACAGTTCCAATTCACCCCTCCACTTT
TRBD2 NA TRBJ2-5 TRBV24-1 CATSDLDGLAGVVETQYF TGTGCCACCAGTGATTTGGATGGTCTAGCGGGAGTGGTAGAGACCCAGTACTTC
TRBD1 NA TRBJ2-7 TRBV4-3 CASSQRDRGPYEQYF TGCGCCAGCAGCCAAAGGGACAGGGGGCCTTACGAGCAGTACTTC
TRBD2 NA TRBJ2-1 TRBV2 CASSTSGRATSSYNEQFF TGTGCCAGCAGTACTAGCGGGAGGGCGACCTCTTCCTACAATGAGCAGTTCTTC
NA NA TRBJ1-2 TRBV24-1 CATSDLGSRGYTF TGTGCCACCAGTGATTTGGGGAGTCGAGGCTACACCTTC
TRBD2 NA TRBJ2-5 TRBV7-7 CASSLAGTSGSGETQYF TGTGCTAGCAGCTTAGCCGGGACTAGCGGGAGCGGGGAGACCCAGTACTTC
TRBD1 few TRBJ2-7 TRBV5-6 CASSLLGQGTDEQYF TGTGCCAGCAGCTTGTTAGGACAGGGGACTGACGAGCAGTACTTC
NA NA TRBJ1-5 TRBV18 CASSPGLRQPQHF TGTGCCAGCTCCCCAGGGTTGCGGCAGCCCCAGCATTTT
NA NA TRBJ1-2 TRBV7-9 CASSRPDSSYGYTF TGTGCCAGCAGCCGCCCGGACAGTTCCTATGGCTACACCTTC
NA NA TRBJ2-5 TRBV3-1/TRBV3-2 CASSQFSQVETQYF TGTGCCAGCAGCCAATTCTCGCAGGTAGAGACCCAGTACTTC
NA NA TRBJ2-5 TRBV6-5 CASSTGNRKTQYF TGTGCCAGCAGCACCGGGAATAGGAAGACCCAGTACTTC
NA NA TRBJ1-1 TRBV28 CASSLSGEAFF TGTGCCAGCAGTTTATCAGGAGAAGCTTTCTTT
TRBD1 NA TRBJ1-4 TRBV28 CASSRTDRGRRLFF TGTGCCAGCAGTCGAACCGACAGGGGGCGTAGACTGTTTTTT
TRBD2 NA TRBJ2-1 TRBV9 CASSALAGGPGNEQFF TGTGCCAGCAGCGCCCTAGCGGGAGGGCCGGGAAATGAGCAGTTCTTC